The clone carrying this T cell receptor beta chain was counted at least ten times. This entry belongs to a study of early T cells in non-severe SARS-CoV-2 infection. Study details: Chains were unpaired, as sequencing was done on bulk RNA from unsorted whole blood.

This CDR3 spans 12 amino acids. V was trimmed by 0 bases and J by 6 bases, leaving 6 bases between them. Germline V gene sequence: CDR1 DFQATT, CDR2 SNEGSKA (reference sequence). TCRdb called the 5' RACE reads again in MiXCR, with one record for every CDR3 protein. In the table there are around 62,000 distinct CDR3 sequences, around 4.7% of which are singletons. The chain uses TRBV20-1 and TRBJ1-5; no definite D call. The origin of this receptor is an adult who was a healthcare worker with PCR-confirmed SARS-CoV-2 infection or an uninfected control (not recorded which). Input material: whole blood. The CDR3 DNA follows: TGCAGTGCTAGAGAAGAGATTCAGCCCCAGCATTTT. It specifies CSAREEIQPQHF.